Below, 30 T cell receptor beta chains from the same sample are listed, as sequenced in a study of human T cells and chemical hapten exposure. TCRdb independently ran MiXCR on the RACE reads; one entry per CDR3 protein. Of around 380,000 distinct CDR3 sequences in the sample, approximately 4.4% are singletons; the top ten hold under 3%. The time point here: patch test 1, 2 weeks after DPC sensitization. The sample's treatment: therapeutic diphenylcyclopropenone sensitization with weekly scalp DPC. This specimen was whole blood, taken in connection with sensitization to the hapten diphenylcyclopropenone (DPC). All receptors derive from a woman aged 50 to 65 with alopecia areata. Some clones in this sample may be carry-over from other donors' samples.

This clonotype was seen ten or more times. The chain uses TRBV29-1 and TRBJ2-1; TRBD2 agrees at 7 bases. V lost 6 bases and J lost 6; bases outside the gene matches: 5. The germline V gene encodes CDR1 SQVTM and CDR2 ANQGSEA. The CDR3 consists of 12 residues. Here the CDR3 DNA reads TGCAGCGTGAACCCGGGGGGCAATGAGCAGTTCTTC. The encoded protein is CSVNPGGNEQFF.

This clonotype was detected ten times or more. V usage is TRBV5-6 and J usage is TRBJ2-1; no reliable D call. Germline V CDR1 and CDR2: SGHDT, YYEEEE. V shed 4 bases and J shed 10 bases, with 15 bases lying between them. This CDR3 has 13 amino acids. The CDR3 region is CASSVTASREQFF. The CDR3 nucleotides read TGTGCCAGCAGCGTCACGGCCTCCAGGGAGCAGTTCTTC.

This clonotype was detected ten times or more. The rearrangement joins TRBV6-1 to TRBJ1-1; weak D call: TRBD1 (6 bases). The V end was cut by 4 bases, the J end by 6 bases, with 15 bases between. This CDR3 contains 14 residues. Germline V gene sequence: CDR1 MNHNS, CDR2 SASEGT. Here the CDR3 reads CASSVTQGQAEAFF. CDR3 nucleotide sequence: TGTGCCAGCAGTGTCACGCAGGGGCAGGCTGAAGCTTTCTTT.

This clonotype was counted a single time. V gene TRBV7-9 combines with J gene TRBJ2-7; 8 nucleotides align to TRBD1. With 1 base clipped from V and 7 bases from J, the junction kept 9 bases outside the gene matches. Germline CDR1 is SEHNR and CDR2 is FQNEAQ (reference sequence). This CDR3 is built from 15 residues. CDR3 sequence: CASSLERTGSREQYF. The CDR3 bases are TGTGCCAGCAGCTTAGAACGGACAGGGTCAAGGGAGCAGTACTTC.

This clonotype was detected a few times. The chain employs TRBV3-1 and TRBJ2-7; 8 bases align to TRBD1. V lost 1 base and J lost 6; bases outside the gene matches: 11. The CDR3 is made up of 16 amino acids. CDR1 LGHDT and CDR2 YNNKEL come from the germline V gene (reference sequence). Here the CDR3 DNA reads TGTGCCAGCAGCCAAGCGGTCAGGACAGGGTTGGGCGAGCAGTACTTC. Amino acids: CASSQAVRTGLGEQYF.

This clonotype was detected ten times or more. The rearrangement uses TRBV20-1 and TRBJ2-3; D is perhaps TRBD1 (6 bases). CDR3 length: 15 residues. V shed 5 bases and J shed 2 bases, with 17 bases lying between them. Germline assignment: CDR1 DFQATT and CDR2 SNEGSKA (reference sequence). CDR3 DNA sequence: TGCAGTGCTGGGGGCCAGGGTGGTTTCACAGATACGCAGTATTTT. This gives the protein CSAGGQGGFTDTQYF.

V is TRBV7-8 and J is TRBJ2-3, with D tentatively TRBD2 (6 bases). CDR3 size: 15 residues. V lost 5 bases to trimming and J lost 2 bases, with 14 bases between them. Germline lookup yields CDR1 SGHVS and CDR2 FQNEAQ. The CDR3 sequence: CASSRTGDFTDTQYF. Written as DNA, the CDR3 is TGTGCCAGCAGCCGGACTGGGGACTTCACAGATACGCAGTATTTT.

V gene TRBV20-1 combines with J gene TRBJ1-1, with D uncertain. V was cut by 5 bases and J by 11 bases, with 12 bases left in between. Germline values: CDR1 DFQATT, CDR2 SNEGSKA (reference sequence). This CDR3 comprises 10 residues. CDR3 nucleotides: TGCAGTGCTCTCTCCCTAAGGGCTTTCTTT. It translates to CSALSLRAFF.

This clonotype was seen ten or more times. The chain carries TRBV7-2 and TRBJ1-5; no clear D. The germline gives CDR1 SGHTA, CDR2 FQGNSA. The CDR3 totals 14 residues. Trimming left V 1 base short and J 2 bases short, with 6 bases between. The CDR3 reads CASSLDPGNQPQHF. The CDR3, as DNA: TGTGCCAGCAGCTTAGACCCAGGCAATCAGCCCCAGCATTTT.

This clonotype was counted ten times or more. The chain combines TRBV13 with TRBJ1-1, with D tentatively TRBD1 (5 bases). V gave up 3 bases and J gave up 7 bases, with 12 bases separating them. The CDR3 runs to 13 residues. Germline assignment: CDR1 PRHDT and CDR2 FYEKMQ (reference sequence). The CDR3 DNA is TGTGCCAGCAGCTTCAGGGCAATAAGTGAAGCTTTCTTT. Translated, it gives CASSFRAISEAFF.

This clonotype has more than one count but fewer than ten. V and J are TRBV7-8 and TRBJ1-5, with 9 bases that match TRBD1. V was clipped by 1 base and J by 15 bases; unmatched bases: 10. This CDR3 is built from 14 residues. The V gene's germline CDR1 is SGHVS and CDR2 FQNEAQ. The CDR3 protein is CASSLEGSVDRGHF. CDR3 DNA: TGTGCCAGCAGCTTAGAGGGCTCTGTGGACAGGGGGCATTTT.

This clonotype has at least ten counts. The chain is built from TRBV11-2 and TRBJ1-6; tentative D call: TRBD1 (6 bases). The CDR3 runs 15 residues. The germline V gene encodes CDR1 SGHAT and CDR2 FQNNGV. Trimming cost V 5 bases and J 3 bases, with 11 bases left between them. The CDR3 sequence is CASSPPGVYNSPLHF. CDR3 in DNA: TGTGCCAGCAGCCCGCCAGGGGTCTATAATTCACCCCTCCACTTT.

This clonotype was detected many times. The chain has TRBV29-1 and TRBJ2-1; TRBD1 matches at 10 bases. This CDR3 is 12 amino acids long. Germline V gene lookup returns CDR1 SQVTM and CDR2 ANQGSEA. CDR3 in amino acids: CSAGTGVYEQFF. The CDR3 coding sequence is TGCAGTGCCGGGACAGGGGTCTATGAGCAGTTCTTC.

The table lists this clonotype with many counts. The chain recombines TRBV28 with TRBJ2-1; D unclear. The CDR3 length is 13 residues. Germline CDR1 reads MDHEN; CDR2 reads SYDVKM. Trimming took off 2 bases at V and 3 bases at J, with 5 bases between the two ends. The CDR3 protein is CASSLTDYNEQFF. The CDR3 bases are TGTGCCAGCAGTTTAACGGACTACAATGAGCAGTTCTTC.

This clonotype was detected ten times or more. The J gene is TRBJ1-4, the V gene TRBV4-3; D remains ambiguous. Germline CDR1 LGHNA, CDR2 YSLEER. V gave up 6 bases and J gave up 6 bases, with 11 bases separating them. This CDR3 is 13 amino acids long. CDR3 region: CASSETVDEKLFF. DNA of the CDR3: TGCGCCAGCAGTGAGACTGTCGATGAAAAACTGTTTTTT.

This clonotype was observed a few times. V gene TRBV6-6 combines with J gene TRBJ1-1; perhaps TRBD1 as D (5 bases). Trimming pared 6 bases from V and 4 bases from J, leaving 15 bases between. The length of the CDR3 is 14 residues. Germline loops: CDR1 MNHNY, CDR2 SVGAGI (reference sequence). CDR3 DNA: TGTGCCAGCAGCCTGGGACTGGTAGGCACTGAAGCTTTCTTT. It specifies CASSLGLVGTEAFF.

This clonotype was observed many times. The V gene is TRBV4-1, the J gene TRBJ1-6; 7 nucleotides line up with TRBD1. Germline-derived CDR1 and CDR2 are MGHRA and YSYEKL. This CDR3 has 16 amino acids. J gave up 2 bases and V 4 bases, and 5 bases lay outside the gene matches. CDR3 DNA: TGCGCCAGCAGCCCAGGGACAGAAGCCTATAATTCACCCCTCCACTTT. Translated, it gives CASSPGTEAYNSPLHF.

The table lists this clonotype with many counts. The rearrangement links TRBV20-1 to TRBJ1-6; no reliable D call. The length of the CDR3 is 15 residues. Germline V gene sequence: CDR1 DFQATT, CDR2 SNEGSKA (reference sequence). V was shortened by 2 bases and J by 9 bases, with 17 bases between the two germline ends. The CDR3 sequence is CSARPSPVGRSPLHF. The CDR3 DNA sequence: TGCAGTGCTAGACCCAGTCCCGTCGGACGTTCACCCCTCCACTTT.

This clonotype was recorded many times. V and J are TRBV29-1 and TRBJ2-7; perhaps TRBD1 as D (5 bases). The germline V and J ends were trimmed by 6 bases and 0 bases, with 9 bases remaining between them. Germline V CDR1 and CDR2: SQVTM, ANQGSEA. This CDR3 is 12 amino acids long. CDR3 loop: CSVVDSSYEQYF. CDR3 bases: TGCAGCGTAGTTGACAGCTCCTACGAGCAGTACTTC.

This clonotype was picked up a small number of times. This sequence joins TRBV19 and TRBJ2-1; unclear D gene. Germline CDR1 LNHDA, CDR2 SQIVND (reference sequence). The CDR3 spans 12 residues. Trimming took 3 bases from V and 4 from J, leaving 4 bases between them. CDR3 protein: CASSIGYNEQFF. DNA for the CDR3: TGTGCCAGTAGTATTGGGTACAATGAGCAGTTCTTC.

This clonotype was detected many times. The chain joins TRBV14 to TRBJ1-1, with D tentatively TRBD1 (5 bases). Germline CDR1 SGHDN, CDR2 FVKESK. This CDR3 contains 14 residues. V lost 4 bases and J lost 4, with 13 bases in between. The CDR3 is CASSPWRGSTEAFF. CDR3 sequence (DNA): TGTGCCAGCAGCCCTTGGCGGGGGAGCACTGAAGCTTTCTTT.

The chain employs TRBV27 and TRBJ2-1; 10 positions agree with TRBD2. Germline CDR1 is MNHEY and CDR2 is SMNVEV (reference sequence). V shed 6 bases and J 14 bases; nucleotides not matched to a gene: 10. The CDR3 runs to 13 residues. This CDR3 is CASSLAGASQEFF. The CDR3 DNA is TGTGCCAGCAGCCTAGCGGGGGCTTCCCAGGAGTTCTTC.

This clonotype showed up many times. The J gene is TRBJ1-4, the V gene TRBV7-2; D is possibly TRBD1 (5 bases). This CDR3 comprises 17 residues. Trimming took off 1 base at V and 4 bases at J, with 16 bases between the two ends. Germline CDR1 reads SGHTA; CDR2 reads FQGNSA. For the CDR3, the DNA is TGTGCCAGCAGCTTAGGATCAGGACGGGGGAGTAATGAAAAACTGTTTTTT. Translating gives CASSLGSGRGSNEKLFF.

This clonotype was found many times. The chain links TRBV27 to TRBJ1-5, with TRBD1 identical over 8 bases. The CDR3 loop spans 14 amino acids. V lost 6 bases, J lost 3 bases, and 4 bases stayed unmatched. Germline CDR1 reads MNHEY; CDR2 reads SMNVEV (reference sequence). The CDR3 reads CASSNRGNNQPQHF. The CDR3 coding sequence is TGTGCCAGCAGCAACAGGGGGAACAATCAGCCCCAGCATTTT.

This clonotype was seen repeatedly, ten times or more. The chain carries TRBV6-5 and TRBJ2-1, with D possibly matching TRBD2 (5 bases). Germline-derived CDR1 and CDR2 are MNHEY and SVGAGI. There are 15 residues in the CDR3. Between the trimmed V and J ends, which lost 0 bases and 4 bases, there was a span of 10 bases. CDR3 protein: CASSYSLERYNEQFF. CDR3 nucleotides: TGTGCCAGCAGTTACTCACTAGAAAGGTACAATGAGCAGTTCTTC.

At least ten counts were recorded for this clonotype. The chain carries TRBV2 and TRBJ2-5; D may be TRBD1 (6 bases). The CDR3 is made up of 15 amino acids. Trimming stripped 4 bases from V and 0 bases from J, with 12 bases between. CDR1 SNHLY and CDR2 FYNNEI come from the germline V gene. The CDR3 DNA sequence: TGTGCCAGCAGTGGGCACGGGGACAACCAAGAGACCCAGTACTTC. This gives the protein CASSGHGDNQETQYF.

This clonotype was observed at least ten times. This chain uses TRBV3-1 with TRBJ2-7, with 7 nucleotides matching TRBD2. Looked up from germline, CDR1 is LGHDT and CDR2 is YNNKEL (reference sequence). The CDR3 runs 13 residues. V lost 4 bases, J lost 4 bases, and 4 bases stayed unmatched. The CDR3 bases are TGTGCCAGCAGCCGGCTAGCGGAATACGAGCAGTACTTC. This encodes CASSRLAEYEQYF.

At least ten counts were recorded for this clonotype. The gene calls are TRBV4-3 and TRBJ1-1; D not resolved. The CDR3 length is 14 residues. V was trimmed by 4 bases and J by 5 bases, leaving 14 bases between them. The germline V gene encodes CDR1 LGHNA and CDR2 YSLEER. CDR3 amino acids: CASSRDIGDTEAFF. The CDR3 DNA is TGCGCCAGCAGCCGAGACATCGGAGATACTGAAGCTTTCTTT.

The CDR3 spells CAWKTGAAYNSPLHF. The DNA of the CDR3 is TGTGCCTGGAAAACAGGGGCCGCCTATAATTCACCCCTCCACTTT. This chain connects TRBV30 to TRBJ1-6; 7 nucleotides align to TRBD1. CDR1 GTSNPN and CDR2 SVGIG come from the germline V gene (reference sequence). Trimming at V came to 4 bases and at J to 2 bases, leaving 5 bases not matched to a gene. The CDR3 covers 15 residues. Variable domain in full (rest from reference TRBV30 and TRBJ1-6): SQTIHQWPATLVQPVGSPLSLECTVEGTSNPNLYWYRQAAGRGLQLLFYSVGIGQISSEVPQNLSASRPQDRQFILSSKKLLLSDSGFYLCAWKTGAAYNSPLHFGNGTRLTVT.

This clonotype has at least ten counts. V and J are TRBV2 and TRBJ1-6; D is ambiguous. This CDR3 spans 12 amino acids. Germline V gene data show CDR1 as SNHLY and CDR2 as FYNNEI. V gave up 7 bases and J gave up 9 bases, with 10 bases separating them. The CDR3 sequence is CASMEPSSPLHF. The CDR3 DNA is TGTGCCAGCATGGAACCCAGTTCACCCCTCCACTTT.